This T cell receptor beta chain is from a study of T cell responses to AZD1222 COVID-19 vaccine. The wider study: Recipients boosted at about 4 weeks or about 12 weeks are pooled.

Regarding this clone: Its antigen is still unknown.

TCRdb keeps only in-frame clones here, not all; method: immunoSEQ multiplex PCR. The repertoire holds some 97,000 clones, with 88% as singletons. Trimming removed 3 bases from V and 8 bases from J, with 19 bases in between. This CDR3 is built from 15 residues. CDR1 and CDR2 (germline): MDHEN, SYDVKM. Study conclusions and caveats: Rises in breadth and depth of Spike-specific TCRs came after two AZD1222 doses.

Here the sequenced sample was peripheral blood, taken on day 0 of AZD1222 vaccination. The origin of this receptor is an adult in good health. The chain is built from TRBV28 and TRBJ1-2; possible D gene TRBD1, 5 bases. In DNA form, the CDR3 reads TGTGCCAGCAGTTTGTATGTGGACGGGACCTGGGGCTACACCTTC. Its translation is CASSLYVDGTWGYTF.